This note documents a single TCR beta chain sequence. Its antigen remains unidentified. The sample comes from a study of Ad26.COV2.S vaccination and SARS-CoV-2 variants. Study in general: Donor was one of the participants in the Ad26.COV2.S arm of the COV1001 trial. Participants got Ad26.COV2.S intramuscularly, once or twice 56 days apart.

Treatment described: approximately 18 received Ad26.COV2.S at low or high dose, single or two shots; 5 received placebo; per-sample allocation not given. On day 63 after the first injection, vaccine and placebo recipients gave samples. The individual, an adult aged 18-55 years, was a donor in Boston. General observations from the study: Total responses of T cells may have been underestimated by the analyses of TCR breadth and depth.

Using immunoSEQ multiplex PCR, the repertoire was profiled, and TCRdb retains in-frame clones only, with some absent. The data show about 350,000 clones, with 80% to 90% seen just once and 5% held by the top ten. Material: peripheral blood, obtained in a trial of Ad26.COV2.S vaccine versus placebo. This TCR was recovered from a person between 18 and 60 years old who received the Ad26.COV2.S COVID-19 vaccine or a placebo.

The CDR3 here is CASSLHLEFVDRANYGYTF. The CDR3 coding sequence is TGTGCCAGCAGTTTACATTTGGAGTTTGTCGACAGAGCTAACTATGGCTACACCTTC. The V call is TRBV28, the J call TRBJ1-2, with D tentatively TRBD1 (5 bases). V was shortened by 2 bases and J by 0 bases, with 22 bases between the two germline ends. The CDR3 contains 19 residues. Looked up from germline, CDR1 is MDHEN and CDR2 is SYDVKM.